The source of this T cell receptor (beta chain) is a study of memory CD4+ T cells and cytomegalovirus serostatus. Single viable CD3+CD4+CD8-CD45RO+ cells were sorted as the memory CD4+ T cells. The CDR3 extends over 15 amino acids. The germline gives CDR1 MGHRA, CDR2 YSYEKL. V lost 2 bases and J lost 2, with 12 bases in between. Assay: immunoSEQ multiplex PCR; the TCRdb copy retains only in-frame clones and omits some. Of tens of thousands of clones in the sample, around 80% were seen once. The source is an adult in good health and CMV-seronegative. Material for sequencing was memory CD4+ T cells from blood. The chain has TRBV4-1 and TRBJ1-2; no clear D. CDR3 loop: CASSQLVNGNYGYTF. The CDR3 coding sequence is TGCGCCAGCAGCCAACTCGTCAACGGGAACTATGGCTACACCTTC.